The following is a T cell receptor beta chain sequence with its context. Profiling relied on immunoSEQ multiplex PCR, and the TCRdb table lists in-frame clones only, not all of them. The data hold over 70,000 clones, with 75% to 90% observed a single time. The data were obtained in a study of blood T cell repertoires in COVID-19. Overall study: Specimens from acute and convalescent COVID-19 originated in the United States, Italy and Spain. From T cells, B-cell-depleted T cells, or PBMCs came the material, which was cDNA or gDNA.

The V and J ends lost 8 bases and 11 bases, in that order; junction bases with no gene match: 9. CDR3 size: 13 residues. CDR1 and CDR2 (germline): SNHLY, FYNNEI. The J gene is TRBJ1-5, the V gene TRBV2; TRBD1 matches 10 bases. Sequenced sample: peripheral blood. The sequence came from an elderly man with acute or convalescent COVID-19. The CDR3, as DNA: TGTGCCAGCGAAGGACAGGGGGTCAAGTCCCAGCATTTT. This codes for CASEGQGVKSQHF.